These T cell receptor beta chains were read from a single sample in a study of cytomegalovirus exposure and HLA in healthy donors. Clones were sequenced by immunoSEQ multiplex PCR, and TCRdb holds only the in-frame ones, with some missing. The data show about 140,000 clones, 80% to 85% seen once. Sequencing was performed on PBMCs. The receptors shown here come from a boy between 2 and 10 years old in good health and CMV-seronegative. The CDR3 runs from the conserved cysteine through the conserved F or W. A D gene is named only where the DNA matches it firmly. The size field is filled for only some rows; it gives once, few, many or a size class.

cdr3_length clone_size j_call d_call v_call cdr3_nt cdr3_aa
14 - TRBJ2-5 TRBD2 TRBV7-3 TGTGCCAGCAGCTTAGGACTAGCGATGGAGACCCAGTACTTC CASSLGLAMETQYF
16 - TRBJ1-1 - TRBV19 TGTGCCAGTACCTCGAAGGGGCGGGAGATGAACACTGAAGCTTTCTTT CASTSKGREMNTEAFF
16 - TRBJ2-1 TRBD1 TRBV6-6 TGTGCCAGCAGCAAAGGGGGGGGACAGGGGTTGAATGAGCAGTTCTTC CASSKGGGQGLNEQFF
15 - TRBJ2-5 - TRBV7-7 TGTGCCAGCAGCTCTACAGGGTTCCTCCAAGAGACCCAGTACTTC CASSSTGFLQETQYF
12 - TRBJ2-5 - TRBV5-1 TGCGCCAGCAGCTTGCTTTCAGAGACCCAGTACTTC CASSLLSETQYF
15 - TRBJ1-3 TRBD1 TRBV25-1 TGTGCCAGCAGTCTGACAGGGAAGGCTGGAAACACCATATATTTT CASSLTGKAGNTIYF
17 once TRBJ2-3 - TRBV5-4 TGTGCCAGCAGCTTGAGTCTCACGGGGGGCGCCACAGATACGCAGTATTTT CASSLSLTGGATDTQYF
14 - TRBJ2-1 - TRBV7-3 TGTGCCAGCAGCCTCGACAGGACGTACAATGAGCAGTTCTTC CASSLDRTYNEQFF
16 - TRBJ2-3 - TRBV13 TGTGCCAGCAGCGGTACGTTGGTTGAGAGCACAGATACGCAGTATTTT CASSGTLVESTDTQYF
11 - TRBJ2-7 - TRBV30 TGTGCCTGGGGAACAGGGTACGAGCAGTACTTC CAWGTGYEQYF
15 - TRBJ1-5 - TRBV9 TGTGCCAGCAGCGTAGGCGACAGGTCCGATCAGCCCCAGCATTTT CASSVGDRSDQPQHF
12 - TRBJ2-7 TRBD2 TRBV29-1 TGCAGCGCCAGCGGGAGCTCCTACGAGCAGTACTTC CSASGSSYEQYF
16 - TRBJ2-7 TRBD1 TRBV18 TGTGCCAGCTCACCGACCCGACAGGGGCTCCAATACGAGCAGTACTTC CASSPTRQGLQYEQYF
18 - TRBJ2-7 - TRBV4-2 TGTGCCAGCAGCCAAGATCCTGGGAGACAAAGAAACTCCTACGAGCAGTACTTC CASSQDPGRQRNSYEQYF
15 - TRBJ2-1 TRBD2 TRBV4-1 TGCGCCAGCAGCCCACAGCGGGAGGATTACAATGAGCAGTTCTTC CASSPQREDYNEQFF
17 - TRBJ2-1 TRBD2 TRBV4-2 TGTGCCAGCAGCCTACCGGACCCGGGACTAGCGGGAGTTAGGCAGTTCTTC CASSLPDPGLAGVRQFF
12 - TRBJ2-7 - TRBV5-4 TGTGCCAGCAGCTTCCAGGCTTACGAGCAGTACTTC CASSFQAYEQYF
21 - TRBJ2-1 TRBD2 TRBV4-2 TGTGCCAGCAGCCAATACCTCGGACTAGCGGGAGGGCGGGGCTCCTACAATGAGCAGTTCTTC CASSQYLGLAGGRGSYNEQFF
13 - TRBJ1-1 - TRBV28 TGTGCCAGCAGTCCCCTGTCGAACACTGAAGCTTTCTTT CASSPLSNTEAFF
17 - TRBJ1-6 - TRBV2 TGTGCCAGCAGACCCTCTCGAAGGCCGTTCGGGTGGTCACCCCTCCACTTT CASRPSRRPFGWSPLHF
14 - TRBJ1-2 TRBD1 TRBV19 TGTGCCAGTAGTTTTCTAACAGGGGGCTATGGCTACACCTTC CASSFLTGGYGYTF
15 - TRBJ2-2 - TRBV7-3 TGTGCCAGCAGCTTTTCCGGGACTTACACCGGGGAGCTGTTTTTT CASSFSGTYTGELFF
17 few TRBJ2-3 - TRBV19 TGTGCCAGTAAAAGCGCGAGGGTATCCCCCAGCACAGATACGCAGTATTTT CASKSARVSPSTDTQYF
15 - TRBJ2-7 TRBD1 TRBV7-9 TGTGCCAGCAGCTCTCCATGGACAGGGGATTACGAGCAGTACTTC CASSSPWTGDYEQYF
15 - TRBJ2-7 - TRBV21-1 TGTGCCAGCAGCAATGGGGACAGGGGGTGGTACGAGCAGTACTTC CASSNGDRGWYEQYF
13 - TRBJ1-4 TRBD1 TRBV7-9 TGTGCCAGCAGCCTGACGGACAGGGAAAAACTGTTTTTT CASSLTDREKLFF
15 - TRBJ2-7 - TRBV6-6 TGTGCCAGCAGTTACTCAGTGAGACAGTCCTACGAGCAGTACTTC CASSYSVRQSYEQYF
16 - TRBJ2-7 TRBD1 TRBV30 TGTGCCTGGAGTTTCGGGTGGGGACAGGGGTTCGACGAGCAGTACTTC CAWSFGWGQGFDEQYF
15 - TRBJ1-5 TRBD1 TRBV10-3 TGTGCCACCAACCGGGACAGGGGGTCCGGGCAGCCCCAGCATTTT CATNRDRGSGQPQHF